The subject of this entry is one TCR beta chain. The record originates from a study of blood T cell repertoires in COVID-19. Across the whole study: Acute-phase and convalescent COVID-19 samples originated in the United States, Italy and Spain. PBMCs, B-cell-depleted T cells, or T cells were the source of the cDNA or gDNA that made up the material.

CDR3 size: 15 residues. V lost 0 bases and J lost 4, with 13 bases in between. Per germline, CDR1 SGHKS and CDR2 YYEKEE (reference sequence). Per the study methods: By means of reference gene primer amplification, nucleated cell counts were estimated. Profiling relied on immunoSEQ multiplex PCR, and the TCRdb table lists in-frame clones only, not all of them. The V and J calls and clone size come from that table; D and trimming were worked out from the DNA. The table lists some 100,000 clones, approximately 84% of them singletons. This TCR was recovered from a young man in a cohort sampled during active COVID-19. The chain is built from TRBV5-5 and TRBJ1-1; the D is unclear. Sequenced: peripheral blood. CDR3 nucleotides: TGTGCCAGCAGCTTGGCCCGTCCCCGTCCCACTGAAGCTTTCTTT. It specifies CASSLARPRPTEAFF.